This note documents a single T cell receptor (beta chain) sequence. The antigen is not known. This CDR3 is also generated by other DNA sequences in the sample. The CDR3 length is 14 residues. Trimming pared 0 bases from V and 0 bases from J, leaving 7 bases between. Looked up from germline, CDR1 is SGHDT and CDR2 is YYEEEE. This sample was included in a study of shared clonotypes between healthy human individuals. Points from the study as a whole: A limitation of the genetic and exposure-history diversity represented arose from few donors.

CD45RO-negative, CCR7-positively selected cells formed the naive CD8 fraction, excluding terminally differentiated effector memory CD45RA+ cells. The sorted-subset replicate PCRs were given around 0.2 ug DNA, which is tens of thousands of T cell genomes. Profiling relied on immunoSEQ multiplex PCR, and the TCRdb table lists in-frame clones only, not all of them. The sample carries about 2.1 million clones, 85% to 95% recorded once. The sequenced sample consisted of naive CD8+ T cells from PBMCs. J is TRBJ2-7 and V is TRBV5-6; D call uncertain. The TCR sequence derives from a man aged 18-30 years in good health. Some clones in this sample may be carry-over from other donors' samples. For the CDR3, the DNA is TGTGCCAGCAGCTTGGATCCTGACTCCTACGAGCAGTACTTC. Its translation: CASSLDPDSYEQYF.